A single sample is the source of the 8 T cell receptor beta chains below, sequenced in a study of shared clonotypes between healthy human individuals (dated by TCRdb to about 2020). Library generation was performed with the immunoSEQ multiplex PCR assay. TCRdb holds this immuneACCESS table with in-frame rearrangements only. Some clones are missing; in checked studies, unresolved V genes explain under half, and the rest has no known cause. A total of fewer than 1.6 million clones appear in this sample, approximately 98.5% of them only once. About 0.34% of the sample is in the top ten clones. Sequencing was carried out using naive CD4+ T cells sorted from blood. The cell subset or site label here, explained by the study, means: CD45RA+ positively selected. The origin of the receptors is a man aged 25 to 45 in good health.

The chain joins TRBV18 to TRBJ1-4, with 9 bases fitting TRBD1. J gave up 2 bases and V 1 base, and 11 bases lay outside the gene matches. The V gene's germline CDR1 is KGHSH and CDR2 LQKENI. The CDR3 is 19 amino acids. CDR3 in amino acids: CASSPLTGGLPPTNEKLFF. The CDR3 DNA reads as TGTGCCAGCTCACCACTGACAGGGGGTTTACCTCCGACTAATGAAAAACTGTTTTTT.

This clone was observed a single time. This chain links TRBV5-1 with TRBJ2-1; 10 bases align to TRBD2. Germline CDR1 reads SGHRS; CDR2 reads YFSETQ. The length of the CDR3 is 16 residues. The V and J ends lost 1 base and 8 bases, in that order; junction bases with no gene match: 9. CDR3 coding DNA: TGCGCCAGCAGCTTGATAAGCGGGAGGGCCGGGCATGAGCAGTTCTTC. Translation gives CASSLISGRAGHEQFF.

This chain joins TRBV5-4 and TRBJ1-4, with TRBD1 as a possible D gene (6 bases). Germline assignment: CDR1 SGHNT and CDR2 YYREEE (reference sequence). The ends were cut back, 0 bases at V and 8 bases at J, with 14 bases in the middle. There are 15 residues in the CDR3. The DNA for the CDR3 is TGTGCCAGCAGCTTGGGTCCGGGGGGCGAGGAAAAACTGTTTTTT. It translates to CASSLGPGGEEKLFF.

This chain links TRBV6-1 with TRBJ1-5; no definite D call. The CDR3 runs 14 residues. Trimming shortened V by 6 bases and J by 2 bases, and 11 bases separated the two germline ends. Per the germline V gene, CDR1 is MNHNS and CDR2 is SASEGT. Here the CDR3 reads CASSVAYGNQPQHF. The CDR3 DNA reads as TGTGCCAGCAGCGTGGCGTATGGCAATCAGCCCCAGCATTTT.

The sample holds one count of this clone. The chain carries TRBV18 and TRBJ2-5; TRBD1 might be the D (5 bases). The germline V gene has CDR1 KGHSH and CDR2 LQKENI. Trimming left V 2 bases short and J 1 base short, with 8 bases between. The CDR3 is made up of 14 amino acids. The DNA for the CDR3 is TGTGCCAGCTCACCATTACAGGCCCAAGAGACCCAGTACTTC. It specifies CASSPLQAQETQYF.

V and J are TRBV28 and TRBJ2-1; D is unresolved. The V and J ends lost 8 bases and 1 base respectively, with 9 bases between them. The CDR3 extends over 13 amino acids. Germline V gene sequence: CDR1 MDHEN, CDR2 SYDVKM. CDR3 amino acids: CASHQASYNEQFF. In DNA, the CDR3 is TGTGCCAGCCATCAGGCGTCCTACAATGAGCAGTTCTTC.

The chain joins TRBV5-1 to TRBJ1-2; the D is unclear. Germline V gives CDR1 SGHRS, CDR2 YFSETQ. Trimming removed 0 bases at V and 7 bases at J, with 10 bases between. This CDR3 has 13 residues. CDR3 in DNA: TGCGCCAGCAGCTTGGCGGCGGCGGCTGGCTACACCTTC. Encoded protein: CASSLAAAAGYTF.

V is TRBV11-3 and J is TRBJ1-1; possible D gene TRBD1, 5 bases. The CDR3 is made up of 14 amino acids. V lost 0 bases, J lost 14 bases, and 19 bases lay in between. Germline assignment: CDR1 SGHNT and CDR2 YENEEA. The CDR3 DNA reads as TGTGCCAGCAGCTTAGACCCGGACACACAGTTAATATTCTTT. It is translated as CASSLDPDTQLIFF.